Listed here are 23 T cell receptor beta chains from one sample, sequenced in a study of monozygotic twins with inflammatory bowel disease. No DNA is given; TCRdb re-called the 5' RACE reads and lists each CDR3 protein once. The clone table shows roughly 170,000 distinct CDR3 sequences, with the ten largest holding about 7.4%. The sequencing sample was made of blood. The receptors originated from a human donor with ulcerative colitis or Crohn's disease, or a healthy co-twin of an affected twin (not recorded which).

The chain employs TRBV5-6 and TRBJ2-7; TCRdb gives TRBD1 as the D gene, but with no DNA this cannot be confirmed. Germline V gene lookup returns CDR1 SGHDT and CDR2 YYEEEE. CDR3 length: 13 residues. CDR3 loop: CASSGGTHYEQYF.

The V and J genes are TRBV7-6 and TRBJ2-2; TCRdb's D gene call, TRBD2, goes unchecked for lack of DNA. The CDR3 totals 17 residues. In germline, CDR1 is SGHVS, CDR2 FNYEAQ. Here the CDR3 reads CASSPRSGLAVTGELFF.

The chain employs TRBV7-2 and TRBJ2-7; lacking DNA, the TRBD2 call made by TCRdb goes unchecked. The CDR3 covers 12 residues. Germline V lookup: CDR1 SGHTA, CDR2 FQGNSA. The CDR3 sequence is CASSLARREQYF.

This CDR3 reads CASTRGTPAFF. The gene calls are TRBV12-3 or TRBV12-4 and TRBJ1-1. This CDR3 has 11 amino acids.

This clonotype is medium-sized by frequency. The CDR3 protein is CASSPVLMGDYNEQFF. This sequence joins TRBV4-3 and TRBJ2-1; TCRdb calls TRBD2, which cannot be checked without DNA. The CDR3 spans 16 residues. CDR1 and CDR2 (germline): LGHNA, YSLEER.

The chain has TRBV10-2 and TRBJ1-5; without DNA, the TCRdb call of TRBD1 cannot be checked. Germline-derived CDR1 and CDR2 are WSHSY and SAAADI. The CDR3 loop spans 15 amino acids. The CDR3 protein is CASSELDSNNQPQHF.

The chain employs TRBV6-6 and TRBJ2-5. CDR3 size: 13 residues. The germline CDR1 and CDR2 sequences are MNHNY and SVGAGI (reference sequence). The CDR3 loop reads CASSYPAEETQYF.

J is TRBJ2-5 and V is TRBV7-9. This CDR3 is built from 14 residues. CDR1 is SEHNR and CDR2 is FQNEAQ in the germline V gene (reference sequence). The CDR3 sequence: CASSLAGNQETQYF.

V is TRBV5-4 and J is TRBJ2-7; the TCRdb call, TRBD1, lacks DNA for checking. The CDR3 runs to 14 residues. Germline CDR1 SGHNT, CDR2 YYREEE (reference sequence). CDR3 protein: CASSATGRPYEQYF.

The rearrangement links TRBV28 to TRBJ1-1. The CDR3 has 15 residues. The germline V gene encodes CDR1 MDHEN and CDR2 SYDVKM. CDR3 sequence reads: CASSSSGLGNTEAFF.

This rearrangement joins TRBV7-2 to TRBJ1-1; TCRdb calls TRBD1, which cannot be checked without DNA. The CDR3 consists of 14 residues. The V gene's germline CDR1 is SGHTA and CDR2 FQGNSA. The CDR3 is CASSRAQGNTEAFF.

The CDR3 reads CASSLVQGQNMQYF. J is TRBJ2-4 and V is TRBV7-9. CDR3 size: 14 residues. From germline, CDR1 is SEHNR and CDR2 FQNEAQ (reference sequence). Looking up the rest from reference TRBV7-9 and TRBJ2-4 gives the full variable domain: DTGVSQNPRHKITKRGQNVTFRCDPISEHNRLYWYRQTLGQGPEFLTYFQNEAQLEKSRLLSDRFSAERPKGSFSTLEIQRTEQGDSAMYLCASSLVQGQNMQYFGAGTRLSVL.

The chain has TRBV28 and TRBJ1-1; TCRdb picks TRBD1, but there is no DNA to check that call. Germline CDR1 and CDR2: MDHEN and SYDVKM. The CDR3 length is 16 residues. CDR3: CASSKLQGFRASEAFF.

This chain uses TRBV20-1 with TRBJ1-4. CDR3 length: 14 amino acids. The V gene's germline CDR1 is DFQATT and CDR2 SNEGSKA (reference sequence). CDR3 residues: CSASGWETNEKLFF.

The chain carries TRBV12-3 or TRBV12-4 and TRBJ1-6. This CDR3 has 13 amino acids. This CDR3 reads CASTLPGNSPLHF.

The chain links TRBV27 to TRBJ2-2. The germline V gene has CDR1 MNHEY and CDR2 SMNVEV (reference sequence). The CDR3 length is 15 residues. CDR3 sequence reads: CASSFSVSNTGELFF.

This sequence joins TRBV7-2 and TRBJ1-3. The CDR3 runs 15 residues. Germline CDR1 is SGHTA and CDR2 is FQGNSA. This chain's CDR3 is CASSLRLGTWNTIYF.

V gene TRBV28 combines with J gene TRBJ2-1. Germline values: CDR1 MDHEN, CDR2 SYDVKM. CDR3 length: 14 residues. This CDR3 reads CASSLNYLDNEQFF.

The J gene is TRBJ2-3, the V gene TRBV5-6; the TRBD2 assignment by TCRdb is unverifiable without DNA. Germline V gene sequence: CDR1 SGHDT, CDR2 YYEEEE. This CDR3 has 17 amino acids. CDR3 in amino acids: CASSNPGLAGATDTQYF.

J is TRBJ1-1 and V is TRBV6-2 or TRBV6-3; TCRdb lists TRBD1, though no DNA is available to test this call. Looked up from germline, CDR1 is MNHEY and CDR2 is SVGEGT. The CDR3 totals 14 residues. The CDR3 loop is CASSYSFQGTEAFF.

This chain connects TRBV3-1 to TRBJ1-2. Germline CDR1 reads LGHDT; CDR2 reads YNNKEL (reference sequence). The CDR3 is 14 amino acids. The CDR3 spells CASSQDPNNYGYTF.

The chain uses TRBV20-1 and TRBJ1-2. This CDR3 is 14 amino acids long. Germline V gene lookup returns CDR1 DFQATT and CDR2 SNEGSKA (reference sequence). The CDR3 sequence: CSASVPGLYYGYTF.

The chain employs TRBV29-1 and TRBJ2-7; no DNA is available, so the TRBD2 call from TCRdb remains unchecked. Germline CDR1 SQVTM, CDR2 ANQGSEA. This CDR3 comprises 14 residues. The CDR3 protein is CSAEVAGKGYEQYF.